This T cell receptor (beta chain) derives from a study of cytomegalovirus exposure and HLA in healthy donors. Vbeta (60) and Jbeta (13) primers were used in the PCR. Sequencing used immunoSEQ multiplex PCR; TCRdb keeps in-frame clones, though not all of them. Found here are 100,000 to 150,000 clones; the top ten clones hold under 2%. Sequences were obtained from PBMCs. The receptor was isolated from a woman in her thirties or forties in good health and CMV-seronegative.

CDR3 coding DNA: TGTGCCAGCAGCTTAGAGGCGGGGACAGGGGGTTATGGCTACACCTTC. Translating gives CASSLEAGTGGYGYTF. This chain uses TRBV7-6 with TRBJ1-2, with 11 nucleotides matching TRBD1. The CDR3 loop spans 16 amino acids. V lost 1 base, J lost 5 bases, and 6 bases stayed unmatched. Germline CDR1 SGHVS, CDR2 FNYEAQ.